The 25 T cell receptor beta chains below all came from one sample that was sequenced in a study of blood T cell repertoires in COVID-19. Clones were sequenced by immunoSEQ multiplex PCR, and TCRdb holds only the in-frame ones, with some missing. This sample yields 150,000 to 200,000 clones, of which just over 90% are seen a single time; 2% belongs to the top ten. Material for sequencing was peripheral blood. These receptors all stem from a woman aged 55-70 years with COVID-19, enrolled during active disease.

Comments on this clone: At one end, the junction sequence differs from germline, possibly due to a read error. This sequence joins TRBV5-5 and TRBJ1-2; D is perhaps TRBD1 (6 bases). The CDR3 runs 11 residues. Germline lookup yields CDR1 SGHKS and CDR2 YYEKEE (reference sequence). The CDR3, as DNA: TGTGCCAGCAGCTTGCGGACAGCTTCCTCCTTC. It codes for CASSLRTASSF.

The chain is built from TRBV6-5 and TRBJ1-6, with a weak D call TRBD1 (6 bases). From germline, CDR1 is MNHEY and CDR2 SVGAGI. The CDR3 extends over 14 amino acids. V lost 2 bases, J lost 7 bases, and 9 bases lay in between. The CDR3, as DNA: TGTGCCAGCAGTTACGGGGGGGGCAATTCACCCCTCCACTTT. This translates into CASSYGGGNSPLHF.

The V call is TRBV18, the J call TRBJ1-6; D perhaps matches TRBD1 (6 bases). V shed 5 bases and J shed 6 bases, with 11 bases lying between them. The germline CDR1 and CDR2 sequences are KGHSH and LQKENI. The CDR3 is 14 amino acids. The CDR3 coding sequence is TGTGCCAGCTCAACGGGACATCTTAATTCACCCCTCCACTTT. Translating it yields CASSTGHLNSPLHF.

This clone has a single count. CDR3 sequence: CASSYTLQGAGTGELFF. The CDR3 nucleotides are TGCGCCAGCAGCTACACTTTACAGGGGGCTGGCACCGGGGAGCTGTTTTTT. The V and J genes are TRBV4-3 and TRBJ2-2; 9 bases line up with TRBD1. Trimming removed 5 bases from V and 4 bases from J; junction bases left unmatched: 11. In germline, CDR1 is LGHNA, CDR2 YSLEER. The CDR3 extends over 17 amino acids.

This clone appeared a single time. The CDR3 loop is CASGLPPGRFNIVGTAIVQPQHF. Here the CDR3 DNA reads TGTGCTAGTGGTTTGCCCCCCGGGCGTTTCAACATTGTGGGGACAGCAATAGTTCAGCCCCAGCATTTT. The J gene is TRBJ1-5, the V gene TRBV12-5, with 7 bases matching TRBD1. Trimming cost V 2 bases and J 6 bases; bases outside gene matches: 31. Germline V gene sequence: CDR1 LGHNT, CDR2 FRNRAP. This CDR3 contains 23 residues.

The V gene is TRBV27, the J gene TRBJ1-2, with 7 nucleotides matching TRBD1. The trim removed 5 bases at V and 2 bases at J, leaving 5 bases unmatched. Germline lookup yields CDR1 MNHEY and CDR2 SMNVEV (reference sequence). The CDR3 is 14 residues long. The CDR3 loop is CASSADRTNYGYTF. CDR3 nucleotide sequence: TGTGCCAGCAGTGCGGACAGGACAAACTATGGCTACACCTTC.

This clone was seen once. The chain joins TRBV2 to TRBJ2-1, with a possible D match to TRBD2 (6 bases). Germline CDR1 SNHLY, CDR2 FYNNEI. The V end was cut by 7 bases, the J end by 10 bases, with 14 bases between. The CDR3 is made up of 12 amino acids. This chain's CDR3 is CASTLGGWEQFF. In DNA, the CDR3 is TGTGCCAGCACCCTGGGGGGTTGGGAGCAGTTCTTC. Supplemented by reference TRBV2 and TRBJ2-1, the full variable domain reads EPEVTQTPSHQVTQMGQEVILRCVPISNHLYFYWYRQILGQKVEFLVSFYNNEISEKSEIFDDQFSVERPDGSNFTLKIRSTKLEDSAMYFCASTLGGWEQFFGPGTRLTVL.

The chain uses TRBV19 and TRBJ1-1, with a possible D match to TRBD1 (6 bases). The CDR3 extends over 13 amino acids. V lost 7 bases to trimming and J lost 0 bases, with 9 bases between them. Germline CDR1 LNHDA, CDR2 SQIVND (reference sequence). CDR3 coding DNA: TGTGCCAGTAAACAGGGAATGAACACTGAAGCTTTCTTT. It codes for CASKQGMNTEAFF.

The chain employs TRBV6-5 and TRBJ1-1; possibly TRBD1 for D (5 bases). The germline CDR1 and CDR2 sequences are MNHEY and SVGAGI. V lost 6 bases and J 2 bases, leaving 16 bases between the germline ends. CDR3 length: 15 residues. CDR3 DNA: TGTGCCAGCAGGTACAACCTCAGGGATAACACTGAAGCTTTCTTT. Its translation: CASRYNLRDNTEAFF.

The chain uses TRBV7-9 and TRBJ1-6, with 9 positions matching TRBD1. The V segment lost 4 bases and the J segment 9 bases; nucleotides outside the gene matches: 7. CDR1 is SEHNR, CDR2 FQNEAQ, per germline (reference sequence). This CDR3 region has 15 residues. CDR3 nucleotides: TGTGCCAGCAGCTCGGGACAGGGTATAGGTTCACCCCTCCACTTT. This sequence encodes CASSSGQGIGSPLHF.

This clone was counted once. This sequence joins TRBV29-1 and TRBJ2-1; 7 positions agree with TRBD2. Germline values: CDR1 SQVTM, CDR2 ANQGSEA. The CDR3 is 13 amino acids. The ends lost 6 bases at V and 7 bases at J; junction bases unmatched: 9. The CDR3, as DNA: TGCAGCGTGGGGGGGGAACAATGGAATGAGCAGTTCTTC. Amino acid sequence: CSVGGEQWNEQFF.

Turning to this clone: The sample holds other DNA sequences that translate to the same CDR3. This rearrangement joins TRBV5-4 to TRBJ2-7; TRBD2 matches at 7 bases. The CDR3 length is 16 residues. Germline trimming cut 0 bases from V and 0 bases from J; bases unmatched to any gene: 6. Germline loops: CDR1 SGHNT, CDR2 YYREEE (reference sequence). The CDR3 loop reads CASSLGWRGSSYEQYF. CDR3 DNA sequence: TGTGCCAGCAGCTTGGGATGGCGGGGGAGCTCCTACGAGCAGTACTTC.

CDR3 sequence reads: CASSPPGGTGYGYTF. CDR3 bases: TGTGCCAGCAGTCCGCCGGGGGGGACGGGCTATGGCTACACCTTC. The chain employs TRBV27 and TRBJ1-2; D may be TRBD1 (5 bases). V lost 5 bases and J 4 bases, leaving 17 bases between the germline ends. The CDR3 has 15 residues. Germline V gene lookup returns CDR1 MNHEY and CDR2 SMNVEV (reference sequence).

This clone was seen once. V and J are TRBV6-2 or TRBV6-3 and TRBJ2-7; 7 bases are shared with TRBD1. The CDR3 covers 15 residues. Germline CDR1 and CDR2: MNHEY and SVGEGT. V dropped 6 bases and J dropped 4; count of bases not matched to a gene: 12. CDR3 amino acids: CASSPQGQREYEQYF. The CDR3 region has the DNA TGTGCCAGCAGCCCCCAGGGACAGAGAGAATACGAGCAGTACTTC.

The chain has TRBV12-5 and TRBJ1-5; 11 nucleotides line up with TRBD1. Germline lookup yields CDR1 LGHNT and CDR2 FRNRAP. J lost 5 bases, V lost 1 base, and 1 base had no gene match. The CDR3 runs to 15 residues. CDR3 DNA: TGTGCTAGTGGTTTGGGGGACAGGGGGTATCAGCCCCAGCATTTT. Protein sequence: CASGLGDRGYQPQHF.

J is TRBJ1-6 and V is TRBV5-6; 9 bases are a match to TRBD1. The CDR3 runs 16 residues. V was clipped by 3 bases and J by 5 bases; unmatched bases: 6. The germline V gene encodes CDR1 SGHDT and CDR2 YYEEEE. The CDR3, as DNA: TGTGCCAGCAGCTGGGGTGGACAGGGGAATAATTCACCCCTCCACTTT. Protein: CASSWGGQGNNSPLHF.

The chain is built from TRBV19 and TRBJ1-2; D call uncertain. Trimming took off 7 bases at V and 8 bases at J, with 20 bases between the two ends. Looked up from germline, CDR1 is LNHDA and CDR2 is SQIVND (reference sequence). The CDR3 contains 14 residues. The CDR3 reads CASTPRQVGRGYTF. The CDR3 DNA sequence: TGTGCCAGTACCCCCCGGCAGGTTGGTCGAGGCTACACCTTC.

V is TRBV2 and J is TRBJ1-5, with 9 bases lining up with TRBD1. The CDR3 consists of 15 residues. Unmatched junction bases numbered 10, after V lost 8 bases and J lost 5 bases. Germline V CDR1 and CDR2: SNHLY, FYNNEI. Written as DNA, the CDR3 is TGTGCCAGCGTAAAGGGACAGGGCGGATATCAGCCCCAGCATTTT. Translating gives CASVKGQGGYQPQHF.

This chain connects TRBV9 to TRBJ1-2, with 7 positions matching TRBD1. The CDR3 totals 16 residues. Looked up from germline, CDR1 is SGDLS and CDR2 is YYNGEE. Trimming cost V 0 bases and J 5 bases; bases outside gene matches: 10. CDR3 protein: CASSVEVRTGDYGYTF. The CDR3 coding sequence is TGTGCCAGCAGCGTAGAGGTACGGACAGGTGATTATGGCTACACCTTC.

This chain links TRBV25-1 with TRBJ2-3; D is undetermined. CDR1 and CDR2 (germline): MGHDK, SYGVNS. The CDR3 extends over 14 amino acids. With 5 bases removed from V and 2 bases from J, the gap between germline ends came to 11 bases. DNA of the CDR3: TGTGCCAGCAGTAGTCGGTCCCCCACAGATACGCAGTATTTT. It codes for CASSSRSPTDTQYF.

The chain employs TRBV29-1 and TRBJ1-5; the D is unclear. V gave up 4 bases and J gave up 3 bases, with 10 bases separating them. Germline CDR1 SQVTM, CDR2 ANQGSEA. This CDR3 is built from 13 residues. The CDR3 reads CSVASGINQPQHF. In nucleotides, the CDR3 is TGCAGCGTTGCATCAGGTATCAATCAGCCCCAGCATTTT. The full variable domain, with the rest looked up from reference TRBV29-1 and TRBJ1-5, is SAVISQKPSRDICQRGTSLTIQCQVDSQVTMMFWYRQQPGQSLTLIATANQGSEATYESGFVIDKFPISRPNLTFSTLTVSNMSPEDSSIYLCSVASGINQPQHFGDGTRLSIL.

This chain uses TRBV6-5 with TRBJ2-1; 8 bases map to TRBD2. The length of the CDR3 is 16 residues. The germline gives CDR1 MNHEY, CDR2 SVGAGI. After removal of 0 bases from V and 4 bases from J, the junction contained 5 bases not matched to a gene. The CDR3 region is CASSYSAGGVYNEQFF. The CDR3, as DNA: TGTGCCAGCAGTTACTCGGCGGGGGGAGTTTACAATGAGCAGTTCTTC.

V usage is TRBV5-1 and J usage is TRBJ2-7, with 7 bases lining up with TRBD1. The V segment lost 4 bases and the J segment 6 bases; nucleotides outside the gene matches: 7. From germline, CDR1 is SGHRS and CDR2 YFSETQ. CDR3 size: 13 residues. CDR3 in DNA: TGCGCCAGCAGCCTGGACAGGCGTGCCGAGCAGTACTTC. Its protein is CASSLDRRAEQYF.

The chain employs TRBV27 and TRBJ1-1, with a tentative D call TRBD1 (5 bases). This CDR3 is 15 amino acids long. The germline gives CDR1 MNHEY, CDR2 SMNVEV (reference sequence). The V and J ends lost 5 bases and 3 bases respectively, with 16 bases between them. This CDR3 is CASSPRQGRDTEAFF. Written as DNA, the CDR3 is TGTGCCAGCAGTCCCCGGCAGGGAAGGGACACTGAAGCTTTCTTT.

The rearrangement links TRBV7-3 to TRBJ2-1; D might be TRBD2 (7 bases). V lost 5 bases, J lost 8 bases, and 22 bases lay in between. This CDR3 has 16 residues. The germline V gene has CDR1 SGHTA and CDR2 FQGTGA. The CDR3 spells CASSPGGERGRDEQFF. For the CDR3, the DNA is TGTGCCAGCAGCCCTGGGGGCGAGCGGGGCCGGGATGAGCAGTTCTTC.